The next 21 T cell receptor beta chains were all read from a single sample in a study of blood T cell repertoires in COVID-19. The protocol was immunoSEQ multiplex PCR, while the TCRdb copy is restricted to in-frame clones and leaves out a portion. The table lists about 150,000 clones, about 85% of them singletons. Sequenced material: peripheral blood. The origin of the receptors is a woman in her 70s with acute or convalescent COVID-19.

Of note for this clone: One end of the junction is discordant with germline, which a read error may explain. This sequence joins TRBV7-7 and TRBJ2-5, with 8 nucleotides matching TRBD1. Germline V gene lookup returns CDR1 SSHAT and CDR2 FNYEAQ (reference sequence). CDR3 length: 14 amino acids. Written as DNA, the CDR3 is TGTGCTAGCAGAGGACAGGGCCCGCAGGCGGCCCAGTACTTC. It yields the protein CASRGQGPQAAQYF. Complete variable domain (other parts from reference TRBV7-7 and TRBJ2-5): GAGVSQSPRYKVTKRGQDVTLRCDPISSHATLYWYQQALGQGPEFLTYFNYEAQPDKSGLPSDRFSAERPEGSISTLTIQRTEQRDSAMYRCASRGQGPQAAQYFGPGTRLLVL.

The chain is built from TRBV3-1 (or the pseudogene TRBV3-2) and TRBJ1-4; D may be TRBD1 (5 bases). V was pared by 1 base and J by 0 bases, with 9 bases between. Germline CDR1 is LGHDT and CDR2 is YNNKEL (reference sequence). This CDR3 comprises 16 residues. The CDR3 here is CASSQVRTTTNEKLFF. The CDR3 coding sequence is TGTGCCAGCAGCCAAGTCCGGACAACAACTAATGAAAAACTGTTTTTT.

The chain is built from TRBV5-1 and TRBJ2-5; a weak D match, TRBD2 (5 bases). Germline lookup yields CDR1 SGHRS and CDR2 YFSETQ. CDR3 size: 15 residues. Deletions cut 7 bases from V and 6 bases from J, with 22 bases between. This CDR3 reads CASDPGNLILKTQYF. In nucleotides, the CDR3 is TGCGCCAGCGATCCGGGGAATTTGATTTTGAAGACCCAGTACTTC.

This chain links TRBV21-1 with TRBJ1-5; the table assigns TRBD1, which was not confirmed against the DNA. TRBV21-1 is a documented pseudogene. There are 19 residues in the CDR3. CDR3 residues: CASSTCRCREDRGNQPQHF. The CDR3 DNA reads as TGTGCCAGCAGCACTTGCCGATGTCGGGAGGACAGGGGGAATCAGCCCCAGCATTTT.

The chain uses TRBV28 and TRBJ2-2; 12 nucleotides agree with TRBD1. The CDR3 has 13 residues. Germline trimming cut 8 bases from V and 11 bases from J; bases unmatched to any gene: 6. The germline CDR1 and CDR2 sequences are MDHEN and SYDVKM. For the CDR3, the DNA is TGTGCCAGCTGGGACAGGGGGCGATTTGAGCTGTTTTTT. This sequence encodes CASWDRGRFELFF. The full variable domain, in which reference TRBV28 and TRBJ2-2 provide the parts outside the CDR3, is DVKVTQSSRYLVKRTGEKVFLECVQDMDHENMFWYRQDPGLGLRLIYFSYDVKMKEKGDIPEGYSVSREKKERFSLILESASTNQTSMYLCASWDRGRFELFFGEGSRLTVL.

The CDR3 protein is CASSLWGNRGAYEQYF. The CDR3 DNA reads TGTGCCAGCAGCTTGTGGGGGAACAGGGGCGCCTACGAGCAGTACTTC. The V and J genes are TRBV5-5 and TRBJ2-7; 7 bases map to TRBD1. This CDR3 has 16 amino acids. Unmatched junction bases numbered 9, after V lost 1 base and J lost 2 bases. Germline values: CDR1 SGHKS, CDR2 YYEKEE (reference sequence).

This clone came up once. This chain uses TRBV6-5 with TRBJ2-7, with D perhaps matching TRBD2 (6 bases). The CDR3 runs 11 residues. The ends were cut back, 6 bases at V and 7 bases at J, with 10 bases in the middle. Germline loops: CDR1 MNHEY, CDR2 SVGAGI. The CDR3 coding sequence is TGTGCCAGCAGGTCCGGGAGAGAGCAGTACTTC. The encoded protein is CASRSGREQYF.

The J gene is TRBJ1-2, the V gene TRBV4-3, with D possibly matching TRBD1 (6 bases). Germline CDR1 and CDR2: LGHNA and YSLEER. The CDR3 has 17 residues. V dropped 1 base and J dropped 5 bases, with 20 bases sitting between them. The CDR3 loop reads CASSQVFPSGGRYGYTF. The CDR3 nucleotides read TGCGCCAGCAGCCAAGTGTTTCCTTCCGGGGGGCGGTATGGCTACACCTTC.

This clone was found once. The chain links TRBV4-2 to TRBJ1-5; a weak D match, TRBD1 (5 bases). The CDR3 is 15 residues long. V was cut by 5 bases and J by 6 bases, with 17 bases left in between. Germline loops: CDR1 LGHNA, CDR2 YNFKEQ. The CDR3 coding sequence is TGTGCCAGCAGCGTCGGCGGGGGGGGTTCTCAGCCCCAGCATTTT. This translates into CASSVGGGGSQPQHF.

CDR3 region: CASSQRQGYGYTF. The CDR3 region has the DNA TGTGCCAGCAGTCAAAGACAGGGCTATGGCTACACCTTC. The chain employs TRBV28 and TRBJ1-2, with 7 nucleotides matching TRBD1. CDR1 and CDR2 (germline): MDHEN, SYDVKM. J lost 4 bases, V lost 5 bases, and 4 bases had no gene match. CDR3 length: 13 residues.

This clone was detected once. The rearrangement uses TRBV7-2 and TRBJ2-1; D is possibly TRBD2 (7 bases). The CDR3 contains 15 residues. V was clipped by 1 base and J by 10 bases, with 17 bases between them. Germline CDR1 is SGHTA and CDR2 is FQGNSA. Here the CDR3 DNA reads TGTGCCAGCAGCTTAGGTTGGGGGGGCCTTTCCGAGCAGTTCTTC. This translates into CASSLGWGGLSEQFF.

J is TRBJ1-2 and V is TRBV7-9, with 10 bases aligning to TRBD1. J was trimmed by 6 bases and V by 5 bases; bases with no gene match: 12. The CDR3 is 16 residues long. CDR1 and CDR2 (germline): SEHNR, FQNEAQ (reference sequence). This CDR3 is CASSGLTGGALNGYTF. DNA for the CDR3: TGTGCCAGCAGCGGGTTGACAGGGGGCGCATTGAATGGCTACACCTTC.

The gene calls are TRBV7-2 and TRBJ2-6; possible D gene TRBD1, 5 bases. In germline, CDR1 is SGHTA, CDR2 FQGNSA. The CDR3 consists of 16 residues. Trimming stripped 5 bases from V and 0 bases from J, with 11 bases between. CDR3 in amino acids: CASSDTGRSGANVLTF. The CDR3 DNA reads TGTGCCAGCAGCGATACAGGTCGCTCTGGGGCCAACGTCCTGACTTTC.

This sequence joins TRBV27 and TRBJ1-6, with TRBD1 matching over 8 bases. Germline loops: CDR1 MNHEY, CDR2 SMNVEV (reference sequence). The CDR3 spans 15 residues. V trimming: 6 bases; J trimming: 6 bases; junction bases outside the gene matches: 7. CDR3 amino acids: CASRLGQERNSPLHF. Written as DNA, the CDR3 is TGTGCCAGCAGGCTGGGACAGGAGCGTAATTCACCCCTCCACTTT.

This sequence joins TRBV2 and TRBJ1-5; no clear D gene. With 8 bases removed from V and 4 bases from J, the gap between germline ends came to 12 bases. The CDR3 sequence is 13 residues long. The V gene's germline CDR1 is SNHLY and CDR2 FYNNEI. CDR3 sequence: CASGSTLNQPQHF. CDR3 DNA sequence: TGTGCCAGCGGATCGACATTAAATCAGCCCCAGCATTTT.

This chain connects TRBV18 to TRBJ2-7; maybe TRBD2 (6 bases). V lost 4 bases to trimming and J lost 4 bases, with 11 bases between them. The CDR3 contains 13 residues. Germline CDR1 and CDR2: KGHSH and LQKENI. This chain's CDR3 is CASSLADNYEQYF. Here the CDR3 DNA reads TGTGCCAGCTCACTAGCGGACAATTACGAGCAGTACTTC.

This chain connects TRBV2 to TRBJ2-5, with 9 bases matching TRBD2. Unmatched junction bases numbered 7, after V lost 9 bases and J lost 5 bases. The length of the CDR3 is 13 residues. Germline V gene sequence: CDR1 SNHLY, CDR2 FYNNEI. CDR3 sequence: CASETSGWETQYF. The CDR3 DNA is TGTGCCAGTGAGACTAGCGGCTGGGAGACCCAGTACTTC.

The chain has TRBV2 and TRBJ1-1; D is unclear. Looked up from germline, CDR1 is SNHLY and CDR2 is FYNNEI. Trimming took 4 bases from V and 1 from J, leaving 4 bases between them. This CDR3 has 12 residues. The DNA for the CDR3 is TGTGCCAGCAGTGGAGGGAACACTGAAGCTTTCTTT. This codes for CASSGGNTEAFF. Full variable domain (outside the CDR3, taken from reference TRBV2 and TRBJ1-1): EPEVTQTPSHQVTQMGQEVILRCVPISNHLYFYWYRQILGQKVEFLVSFYNNEISEKSEIFDDQFSVERPDGSNFTLKIRSTKLEDSAMYFCASSGGNTEAFFGQGTRLTVV.

The chain couples TRBV7-3 to TRBJ2-2, with 7 bases identical to TRBD1. The germline V gene has CDR1 SGHTA and CDR2 FQGTGA. The CDR3 has 13 amino acids. With V trimmed by 4 bases and J by 6 bases, 2 bases remained unmatched. CDR3 DNA sequence: TGTGCCAGCAGCTCGACAGGGCCCGGGGAGCTGTTTTTT. Protein product: CASSSTGPGELFF.

The V call is TRBV11-2, the J call TRBJ2-7; 7 bases agree with TRBD1. Unmatched junction bases numbered 17, after V lost 5 bases and J lost 7 bases. Germline lookup yields CDR1 SGHAT and CDR2 FQNNGV. CDR3 length: 16 amino acids. The CDR3 nucleotides read TGTGCCAGCAGCGCCCGGACAGGTCAACTCTCTGGAGAGCAGTACTTC. Its translation: CASSARTGQLSGEQYF.

This sequence joins TRBV2 and TRBJ1-5; the match to TRBD1 covers 8 bases. The CDR3 runs 15 residues. Germline CDR1 is SNHLY and CDR2 is FYNNEI. The junction had 8 bases not matched to a gene; V was cut back by 5 bases and J by 5 bases. CDR3 sequence: CASSIGQGIDQPQHF. CDR3 nucleotides: TGTGCCAGCAGTATAGGACAGGGAATCGATCAGCCCCAGCATTTT.